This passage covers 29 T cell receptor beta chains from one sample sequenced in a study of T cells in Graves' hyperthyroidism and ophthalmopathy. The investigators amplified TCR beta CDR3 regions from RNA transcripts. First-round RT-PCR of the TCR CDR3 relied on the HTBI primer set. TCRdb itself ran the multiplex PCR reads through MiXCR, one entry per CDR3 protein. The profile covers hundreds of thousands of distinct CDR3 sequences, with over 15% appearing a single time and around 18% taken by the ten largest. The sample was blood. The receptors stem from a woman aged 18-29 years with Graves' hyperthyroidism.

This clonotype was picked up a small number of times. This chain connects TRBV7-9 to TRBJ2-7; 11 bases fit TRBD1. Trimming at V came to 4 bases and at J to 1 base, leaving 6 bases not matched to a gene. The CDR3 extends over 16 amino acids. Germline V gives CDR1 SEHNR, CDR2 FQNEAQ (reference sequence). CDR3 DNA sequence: TGTGCCAGCAGCTACCCCGGGACAGGGGGTTCCTACGAGCAGTACTTC. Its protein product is CASSYPGTGGSYEQYF. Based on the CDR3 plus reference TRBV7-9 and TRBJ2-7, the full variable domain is DTGVSQNPRHKITKRGQNVTFRCDPISEHNRLYWYRQTLGQGPEFLTYFQNEAQLEKSRLLSDRFSAERPKGSFSTLEIQRTEQGDSAMYLCASSYPGTGGSYEQYFGPGTRLTVT.

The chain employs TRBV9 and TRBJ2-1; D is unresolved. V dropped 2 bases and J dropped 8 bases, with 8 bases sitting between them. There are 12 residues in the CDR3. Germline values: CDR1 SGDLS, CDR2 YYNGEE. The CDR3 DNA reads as TGTGCCAGCAGCGTTGGGTGGCATGAGCAGTTCTTC. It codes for CASSVGWHEQFF.

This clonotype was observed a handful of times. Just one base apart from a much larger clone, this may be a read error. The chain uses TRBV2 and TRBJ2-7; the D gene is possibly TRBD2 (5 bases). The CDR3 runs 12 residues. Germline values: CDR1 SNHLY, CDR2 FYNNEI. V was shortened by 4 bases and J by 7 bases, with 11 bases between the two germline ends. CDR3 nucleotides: TGTGCCAGCAGTGCACTAGTGGATGAGCAGTACTTC. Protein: CASSALVDEQYF.

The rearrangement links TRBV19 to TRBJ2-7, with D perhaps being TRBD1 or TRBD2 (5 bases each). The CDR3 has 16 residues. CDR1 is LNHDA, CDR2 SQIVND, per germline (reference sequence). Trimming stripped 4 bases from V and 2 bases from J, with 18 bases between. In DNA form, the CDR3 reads TGTGCCAGTAGTAGAGGATTCCGGGACGTAGCCTACGAGCAGTACTTC. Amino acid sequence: CASSRGFRDVAYEQYF.

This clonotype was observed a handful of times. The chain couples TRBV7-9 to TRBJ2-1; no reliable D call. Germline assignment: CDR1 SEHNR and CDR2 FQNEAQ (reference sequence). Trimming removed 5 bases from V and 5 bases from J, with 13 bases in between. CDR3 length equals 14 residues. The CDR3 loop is CASSEKVGNNEQFF. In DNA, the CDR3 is TGTGCCAGCAGCGAAAAGGTGGGAAACAATGAGCAGTTCTTC.

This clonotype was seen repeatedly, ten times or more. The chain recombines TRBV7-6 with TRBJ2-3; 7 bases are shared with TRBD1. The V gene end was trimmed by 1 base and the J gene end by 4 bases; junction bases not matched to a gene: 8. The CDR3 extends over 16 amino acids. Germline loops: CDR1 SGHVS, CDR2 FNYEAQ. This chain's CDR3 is CASSLDSRGKPDTQYF. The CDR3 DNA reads TGTGCCAGCAGCTTAGATAGCAGGGGGAAGCCAGATACGCAGTATTTT.

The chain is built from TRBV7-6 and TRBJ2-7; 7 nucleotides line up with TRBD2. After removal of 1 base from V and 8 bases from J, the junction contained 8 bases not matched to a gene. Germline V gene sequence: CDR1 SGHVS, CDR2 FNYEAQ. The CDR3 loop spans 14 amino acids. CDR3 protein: CASSLEGGTGKQYF. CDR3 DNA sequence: TGTGCCAGCAGCTTAGAGGGAGGGACGGGGAAGCAGTACTTC. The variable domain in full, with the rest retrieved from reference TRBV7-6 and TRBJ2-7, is GAGVSQSPRYKVTKRGQDVALRCDPISGHVSLYWYRQALGQGPEFLTYFNYEAQQDKSGLPNDRFSAERPEGSISTLTIQRTEQRDSAMYRCASSLEGGTGKQYFGPGTRLTVT.

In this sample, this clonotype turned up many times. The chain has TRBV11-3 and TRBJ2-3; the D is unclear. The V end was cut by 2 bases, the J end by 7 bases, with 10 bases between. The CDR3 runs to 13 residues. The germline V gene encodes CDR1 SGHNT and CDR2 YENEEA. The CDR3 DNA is TGTGCCAGCAGCTTACTCGTACTACATACGCAGTATTTT. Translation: CASSLLVLHTQYF. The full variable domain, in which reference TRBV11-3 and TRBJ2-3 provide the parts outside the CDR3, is EAGVVQSPRYKIIEKKQPVAFWCNPISGHNTLYWYLQNLGQGPELLIRYENEEAVDDSQLPKDRFSAERLKGVDSTLKIQPAELGDSAVYLCASSLLVLHTQYFGPGTRLTVL.

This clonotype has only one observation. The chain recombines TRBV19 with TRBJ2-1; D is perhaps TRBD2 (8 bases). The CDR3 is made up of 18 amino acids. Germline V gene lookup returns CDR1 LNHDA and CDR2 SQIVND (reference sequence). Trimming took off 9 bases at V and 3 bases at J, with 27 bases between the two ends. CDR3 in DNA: TGTGCCAGCAGTTGGCGGGGACAGATAGCGGGAATCTACAATGAGCAGTTCTTC. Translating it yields CASSWRGQIAGIYNEQFF.

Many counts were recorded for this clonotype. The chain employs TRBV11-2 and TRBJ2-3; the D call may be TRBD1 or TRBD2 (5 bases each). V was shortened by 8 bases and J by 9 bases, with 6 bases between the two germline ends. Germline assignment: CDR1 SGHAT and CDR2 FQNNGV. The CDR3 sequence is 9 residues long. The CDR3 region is CASGDTQYF. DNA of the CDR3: TGTGCCAGCGGGGACACGCAGTATTTT.

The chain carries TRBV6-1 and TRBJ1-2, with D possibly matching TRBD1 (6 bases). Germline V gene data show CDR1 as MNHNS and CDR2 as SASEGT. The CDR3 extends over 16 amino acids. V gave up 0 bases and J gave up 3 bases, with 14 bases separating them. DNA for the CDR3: TGTGCCAGCAGTGAAGCGCTTCGGGACATCGACTATGGCTACACCTTC. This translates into CASSEALRDIDYGYTF.

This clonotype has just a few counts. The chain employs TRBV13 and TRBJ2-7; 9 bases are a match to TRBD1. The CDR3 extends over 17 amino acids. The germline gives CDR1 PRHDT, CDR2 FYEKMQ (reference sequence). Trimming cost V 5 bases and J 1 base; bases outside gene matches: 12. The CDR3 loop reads CASSPSAGTGYSYEQYF. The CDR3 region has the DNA TGTGCCAGCAGCCCTAGCGCCGGGACAGGGTATTCCTACGAGCAGTACTTC.

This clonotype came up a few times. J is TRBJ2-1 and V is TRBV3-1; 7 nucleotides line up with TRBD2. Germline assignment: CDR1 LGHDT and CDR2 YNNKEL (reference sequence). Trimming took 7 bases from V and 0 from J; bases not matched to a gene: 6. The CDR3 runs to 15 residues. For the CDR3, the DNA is TGTGCCAGCACTCCAGGCGGGGGCTCCTACAATGAGCAGTTCTTC. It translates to CASTPGGGSYNEQFF.

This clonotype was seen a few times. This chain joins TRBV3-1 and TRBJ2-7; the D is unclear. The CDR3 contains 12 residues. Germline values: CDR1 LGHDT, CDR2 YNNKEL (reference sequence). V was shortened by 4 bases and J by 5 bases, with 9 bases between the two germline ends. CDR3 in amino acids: CASSRVVHEQYF. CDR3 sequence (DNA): TGTGCCAGCAGCCGCGTAGTCCACGAGCAGTACTTC.

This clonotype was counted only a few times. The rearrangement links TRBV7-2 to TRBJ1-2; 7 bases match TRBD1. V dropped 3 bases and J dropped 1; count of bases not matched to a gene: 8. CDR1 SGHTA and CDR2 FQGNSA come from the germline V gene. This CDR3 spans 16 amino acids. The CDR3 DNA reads TGTGCCAGCAGCTTGGGACAGTTAACGTTTAACTATGGCTACACCTTC. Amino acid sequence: CASSLGQLTFNYGYTF.

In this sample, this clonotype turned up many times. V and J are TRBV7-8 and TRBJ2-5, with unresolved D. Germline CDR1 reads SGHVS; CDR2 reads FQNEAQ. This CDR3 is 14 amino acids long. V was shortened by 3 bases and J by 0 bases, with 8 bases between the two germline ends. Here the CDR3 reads CASSFYSHQETQYF. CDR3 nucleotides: TGTGCCAGCAGCTTTTATTCTCACCAAGAGACCCAGTACTTC.

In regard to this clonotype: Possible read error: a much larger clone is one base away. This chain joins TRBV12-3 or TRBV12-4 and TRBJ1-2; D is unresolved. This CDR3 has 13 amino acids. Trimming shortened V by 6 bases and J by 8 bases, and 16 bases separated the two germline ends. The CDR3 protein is CASSPTSEVGYTF. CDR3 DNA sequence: TGTGCCAGCAGCCCGACATCAGAGGTGGGCTACACCTTC.

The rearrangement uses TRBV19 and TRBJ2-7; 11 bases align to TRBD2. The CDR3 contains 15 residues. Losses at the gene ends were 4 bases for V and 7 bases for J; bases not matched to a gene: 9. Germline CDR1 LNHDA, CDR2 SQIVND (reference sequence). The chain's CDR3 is CASSTTSGREGEQYF. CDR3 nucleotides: TGTGCCAGTAGTACTACTAGCGGGAGAGAAGGGGAGCAGTACTTC.

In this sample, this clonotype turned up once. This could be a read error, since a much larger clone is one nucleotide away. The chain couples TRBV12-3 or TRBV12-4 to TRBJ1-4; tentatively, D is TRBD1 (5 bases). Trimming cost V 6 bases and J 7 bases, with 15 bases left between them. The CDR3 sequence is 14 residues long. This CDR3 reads CASRRAGKGEKLFF. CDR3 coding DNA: TGTGCCAGCAGGAGAGCAGGGAAGGGTGAAAAACTGTTTTTT.

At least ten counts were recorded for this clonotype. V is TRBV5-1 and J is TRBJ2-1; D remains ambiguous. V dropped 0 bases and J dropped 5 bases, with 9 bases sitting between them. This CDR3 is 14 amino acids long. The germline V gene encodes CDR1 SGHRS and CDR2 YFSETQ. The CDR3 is CASSLGGMDNEQFF. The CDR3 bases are TGCGCCAGCAGCTTGGGCGGTATGGACAATGAGCAGTTCTTC.

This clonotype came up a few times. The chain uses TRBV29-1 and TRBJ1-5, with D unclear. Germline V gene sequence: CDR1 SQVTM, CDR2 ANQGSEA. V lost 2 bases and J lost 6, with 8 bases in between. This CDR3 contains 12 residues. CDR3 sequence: CSVEMGRQPQHF. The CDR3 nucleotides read TGCAGCGTTGAAATGGGTCGTCAGCCCCAGCATTTT.

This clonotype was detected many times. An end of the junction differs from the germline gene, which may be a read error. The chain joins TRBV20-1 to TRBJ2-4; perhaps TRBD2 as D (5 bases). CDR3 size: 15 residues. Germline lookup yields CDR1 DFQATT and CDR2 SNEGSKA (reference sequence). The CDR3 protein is CSARGFGLAKNIQYF. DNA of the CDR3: TGCAGTGCAAGAGGGTTCGGACTAGCCAAAAACATTCAGTACTTC.

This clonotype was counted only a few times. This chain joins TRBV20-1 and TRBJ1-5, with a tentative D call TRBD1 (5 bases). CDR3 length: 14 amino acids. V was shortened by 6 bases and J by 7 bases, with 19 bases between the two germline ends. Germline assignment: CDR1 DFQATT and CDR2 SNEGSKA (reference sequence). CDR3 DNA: TGCAGTGCCCAAGCGGGGCCCGTGGGGCAGCCCCAGCATTTT. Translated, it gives CSAQAGPVGQPQHF.

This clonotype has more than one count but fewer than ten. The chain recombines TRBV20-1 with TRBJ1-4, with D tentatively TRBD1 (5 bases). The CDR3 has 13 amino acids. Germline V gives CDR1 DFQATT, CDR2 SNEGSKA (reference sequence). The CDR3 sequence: CSAWLGGNEKLFF. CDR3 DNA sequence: TGCAGCGCCTGGTTGGGGGGTAATGAAAAACTGTTTTTT.

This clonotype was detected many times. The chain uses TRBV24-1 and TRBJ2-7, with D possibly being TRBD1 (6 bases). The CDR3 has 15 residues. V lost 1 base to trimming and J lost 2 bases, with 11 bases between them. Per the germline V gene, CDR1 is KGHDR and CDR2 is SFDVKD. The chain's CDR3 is CATSDFPGHPYEQYF. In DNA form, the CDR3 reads TGTGCCACCAGTGATTTCCCGGGACATCCCTACGAGCAGTACTTC.

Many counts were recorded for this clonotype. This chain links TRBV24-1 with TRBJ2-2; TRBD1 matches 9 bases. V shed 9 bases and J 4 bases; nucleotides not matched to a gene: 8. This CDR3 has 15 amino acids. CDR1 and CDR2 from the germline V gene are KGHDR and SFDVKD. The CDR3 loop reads CATSGNRGRTGELFF. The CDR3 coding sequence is TGTGCCACCTCGGGAAACAGGGGGCGCACCGGGGAGCTGTTTTTT.

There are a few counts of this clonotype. The CDR3 coding sequence is TGTGCCAGTAGTAGACGACAGGGGAGCTCCTACGAGCAGTACTTC. Amino acid sequence: CASSRRQGSSYEQYF. The rearrangement links TRBV19 to TRBJ2-7; 8 bases are a match to TRBD1. The CDR3 runs 15 residues. Germline CDR1 LNHDA, CDR2 SQIVND (reference sequence). The junction had 5 bases not matched to a gene; V was cut back by 4 bases and J by 0 bases.

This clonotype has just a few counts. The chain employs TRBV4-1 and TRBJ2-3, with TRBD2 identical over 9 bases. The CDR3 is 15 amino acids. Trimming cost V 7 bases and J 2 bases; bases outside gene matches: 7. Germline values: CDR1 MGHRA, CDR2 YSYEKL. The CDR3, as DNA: TGCGCCAGCATGGTAGCGGGAGCCAACACAGATACGCAGTATTTT. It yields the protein CASMVAGANTDTQYF.

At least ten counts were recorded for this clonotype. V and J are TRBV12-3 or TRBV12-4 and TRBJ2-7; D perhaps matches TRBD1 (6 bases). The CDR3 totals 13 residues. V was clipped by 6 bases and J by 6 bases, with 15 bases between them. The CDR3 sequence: CASSRRGLGEQYF. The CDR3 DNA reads TGTGCCAGCAGCCGCAGGGGCTTGGGCGAGCAGTACTTC.